Given below is one T cell receptor (beta chain) in context. This CDR3 is 18 amino acids long. Germline V CDR1 and CDR2: LGHNA, YSLEER. Deletions cut 1 base from V and 3 bases from J, with 19 bases between. The data belong to a study of blood T cell repertoires in COVID-19. Assay: immunoSEQ multiplex PCR; the TCRdb copy retains only in-frame clones and omits some. The data show around 250,000 clones, 84% seen once. The chain uses TRBV4-3 and TRBJ2-4, with TRBD2 as a possible D gene (6 bases). This TCR derives from a human donor in a cohort sampled during active COVID-19. Material: peripheral blood. The CDR3 here is CASSQVSIRGMDKNIQYF. DNA for the CDR3: TGCGCCAGCAGCCAAGTTAGTATACGGGGGATGGACAAAAACATTCAGTACTTC.